The source of this TCR beta chain is a study of T cell clones after liver transplantation (dated by TCRdb to about 2019). Concerning the study at large: The samples were obtained from ITN030ST, a randomized trial that attempted immunosuppression withdrawal within 2 years after liver transplantation. Donor-reactive T cell clones were identified using TCRbeta sequencing after a pre-transplant mixed lymphocyte reaction and were then followed in post-transplant blood. Third party-reactive TCRbeta sequences were also identified from pre-transplant MLRs to serve as an antigen-independent comparator for donor-reactive sequences. Three of the eight recipients were HCV-positive; the others were transplanted for non-autoimmune, non-viral indications. No induction therapy was given to the subjects, and standard immunosuppression was administered until randomization at 12-24 months post-transplant. Tolerance meant complete immunosuppression withdrawal for at least one year without liver enzymes rising beyond twice the upper limit of normal. Blood samples were taken pre-transplant, pre-randomization before withdrawal, and post-randomization after full withdrawal or failed withdrawal. The study cohort included 8 liver transplant recipients, of whom 3 were classified as tolerant and 5 as non-tolerant. General findings and caveats noted by the study authors: When repertoire turnover was accounted for, significantly reduced detection of donor-reactive sequences was found in 7 of 8 subjects for CD4 and in 8 of 8 subjects for CD8. Conclusions were preliminary, limited by small, heterogeneous patient numbers and non-standardized post-transplant time points. The decline in donor-reactive sequences exceeded the decline in third party-reactive sequences, suggesting partial antigen-specific deletion that was unrelated to withdrawal success. In a couple of subjects, low numbers of available donor cells limited the measurable donor-reactive repertoire. Because no allograft tissue specimens were available, donor-reactive T cells may have migrated into the graft instead of being deleted. In 5 of 8 subjects, circulating donor-reactive CD4 TCRbeta sequences decreased significantly after transplant, regardless of tolerance or HCV status.

Using immunoSEQ, frozen genomic DNA was subjected to high-throughput TCRbeta CDR3 sequencing, a process that included PCR amplification, mapping, bias correction and internal controls. In the original analysis: Only productive rearrangements were retained, with each unique TCRbeta sequence defined by its CDR3 nucleotide sequence together with its V and J gene. For classification of a sequence as donor-reactive, at least 5-fold expansion in CFSE-low cells relative to unstimulated pre-transplant cells and a frequency of at least 0.01% were required. Minimum frequency thresholds were set for each subject based on the unstimulated sample with the lowest template count, ensuring at least 90% detection power. Repertoire turnover was measured by Jensen-Shannon divergence between the top 1000 TCRbeta sequences post- and pre-transplant. Two-sided Fisher's exact tests were used to test for changes in the detection of donor-reactive sequences. This is the immuneACCESS table as TCRdb keeps it, with only in-frame sequences that have V and J called. A part of the clones is gone; compared with another copy, unresolved V genes explain less than half, and the rest is unexplained. The V and J calls and clone size come from that table; D and trimming were worked out from the DNA. The sample has 75,000 to 95,000 clones on record, approximately 81% of them singletons. 2.1% of the sample comes from the top ten.

V and J lose 3 bases and 6 bases, and a span of 16 bases separates them. The CDR3 sequence holds 14 residues, the cysteine and phenylalanine included. The sequence is cut down to CDR3 DNA, 42 bases in frame from base 1. As encoded in the germline V gene, CDR1 is SGHRS while CDR2 is YFSETQ. Unstimulated PBMCs, after thawing, were stained for CD3, CD4 and CD8 and then FACS-sorted into CD3+CD4+ and CD3+CD8+ populations. Randomization to immunosuppression withdrawal applied to every one of the 8 studied subjects. The Qiagen DNeasy Blood and Tissue Kit was used for genomic DNA isolation. This clone was observed a handful of times. The antigen it recognizes is unknown. No base quality information exists; no much larger clone differs at one position.

The sequence links TRBV5-1 to TRBJ2-7; TRBD1 is possibly the D segment (6 matching bases). This clonotype was sampled from a human patient who received a liver transplant. It is possible that, after a transplant, some T cells come from the graft donor. The sequences come from CD4+ T cells from blood, collected roughly 50 months after liver transplant. The DNA reads TGCGCCAGCAGCTCAGGGACCGCAGGGGTCGAGCAGTACTTC. Its protein reads: CASSSGTAGVEQYF.